The 29 T cell receptor beta chains below were found in one sample sequenced in a study of shared clonotypes between healthy human individuals. Clones were sequenced by immunoSEQ multiplex PCR, and TCRdb holds only the in-frame ones, with some missing. The sample consists of about 2.5 million clones, 92% of them appearing once. Sample: naive CD4+ T cells from PBMCs. As for subset: CD45RA+ positively selected. The receptors were sampled from a man aged 18 to 29 in good health. Some clones in this sample may be carry-over from other donors' samples.

This rearrangement joins TRBV28 to TRBJ1-2; the D gene is possibly TRBD1 (6 bases). This CDR3 spans 15 amino acids. V lost 8 bases to trimming and J lost 10 bases, with 26 bases between them. Looked up from germline, CDR1 is MDHEN and CDR2 is SYDVKM. The CDR3 DNA reads as TGTGCCAGCCGAAACTCTGGGGGCGATCTATTTGACTACACCTTC. This translates into CASRNSGGDLFDYTF.

The CDR3 DNA is TGTGCCAGCAGCCTCTTACGGGGACAAAACACTGAAGCTTTCTTT. This sequence encodes CASSLLRGQNTEAFF. The V call is TRBV7-2, the J call TRBJ1-1; D perhaps matches TRBD1 (6 bases). Trimming stripped 5 bases from V and 2 bases from J, with 15 bases between. This CDR3 comprises 15 residues. Germline CDR1 reads SGHTA; CDR2 reads FQGNSA.

The rearrangement joins TRBV10-1 to TRBJ2-7; 10 bases align to TRBD2. The germline V gene has CDR1 WNHNN and CDR2 SYGVQD (reference sequence). The V gene end was trimmed by 1 base and the J gene end by 4 bases; junction bases not matched to a gene: 13. The CDR3 runs 18 residues. Here the CDR3 DNA reads TGCGCCAGCAGTGAGTTGGGACTAGCGCCCGAAGGGGAATACGAGCAGTACTTC. It is translated as CASSELGLAPEGEYEQYF.

The chain has TRBV7-9 and TRBJ2-5, with D maybe TRBD2 (6 bases). The CDR3 length is 16 residues. V gave up 1 base and J gave up 5 bases, with 17 bases separating them. Germline CDR1 and CDR2: SEHNR and FQNEAQ (reference sequence). CDR3 nucleotides: TGTGCCAGCAGCTTAGGGGTGTCGGGGGAGTGGGAGACCCAGTACTTC. Encoded protein: CASSLGVSGEWETQYF.

This chain links TRBV9 with TRBJ2-7; no clear D gene. Trimming stripped 0 bases from V and 3 bases from J, with 10 bases between. This CDR3 region has 14 residues. The V gene's germline CDR1 is SGDLS and CDR2 YYNGEE. CDR3 bases: TGTGCCAGCAGCGTAGGACGCGTAAGCTACGAGCAGTACTTC. Translated, it gives CASSVGRVSYEQYF.

This clone has a handful of counts. The rearrangement joins TRBV9 to TRBJ2-1; D is uncertain. The CDR3 sequence is 13 residues long. V lost 0 bases and J 8 bases, leaving 9 bases between the germline ends. Germline V CDR1 and CDR2: SGDLS, YYNGEE. CDR3 DNA sequence: TGTGCCAGCAGCGTAGTCGGGTCCCATGAGCAGTTCTTC. Translating gives CASSVVGSHEQFF.

This chain joins TRBV2 and TRBJ1-5; D call uncertain. The ends were cut back, 2 bases at V and 9 bases at J, with 17 bases in the middle. The CDR3 totals 15 residues. Germline loops: CDR1 SNHLY, CDR2 FYNNEI. CDR3 amino acids: CASSESRQQVSPQHF. In DNA form, the CDR3 reads TGTGCCAGCAGTGAAAGCCGGCAGCAAGTTTCGCCCCAGCATTTT.

A single count supports this clone. This chain links TRBV20-1 with TRBJ2-1; D may correspond to TRBD1 or TRBD2 (5 bases each). Per the germline V gene, CDR1 is DFQATT and CDR2 is SNEGSKA (reference sequence). The CDR3 is made up of 10 amino acids. The CDR3 region is CCPWGNEQFF. The CDR3 bases are TGCTGCCCGTGGGGGAATGAGCAGTTCTTC.

The V gene is TRBV15, the J gene TRBJ2-1; 12 bases are a match to TRBD2. The germline V gene has CDR1 LNHNV and CDR2 YYDKDF (reference sequence). This CDR3 region has 16 residues. V lost 1 base to trimming and J lost 7 bases; unmatched junction nucleotides: 5. CDR3 nucleotide sequence: TGTGCCACCAGCAGAGGACTAGCGGGAGTCTATAATGAGCAGTTCTTC. The encoded protein is CATSRGLAGVYNEQFF.

The chain links TRBV5-1 to TRBJ2-5, with TRBD1 as a possible D gene (5 bases). V was cut by 0 bases and J by 5 bases, with 14 bases left in between. The CDR3 loop spans 15 amino acids. Germline V gives CDR1 SGHRS, CDR2 YFSETQ. The CDR3 DNA sequence: TGCGCCAGCAGCTTGGCAGGGTTAGCTGCTGAGACCCAGTACTTC. Its translation: CASSLAGLAAETQYF. Full variable domain (rest looked up from reference TRBV5-1 and TRBJ2-5): KAGVTQTPRYLIKTRGQQVTLSCSPISGHRSVSWYQQTPGQGLQFLFEYFSETQRNKGNFPGRFSGRQFSNSRSEMNVSTLELGDSALYLCASSLAGLAAETQYFGPGTRLLVL.

The chain combines TRBV15 with TRBJ2-7; 15 bases line up with TRBD2. The CDR3 sequence is 18 residues long. V lost 3 bases and J lost 0; bases outside the gene matches: 6. Per the germline V gene, CDR1 is LNHNV and CDR2 is YYDKDF (reference sequence). CDR3 coding DNA: TGTGCCACCAGCAGGGCCGGGACTAGCGGGAGGAGCTCCTACGAGCAGTACTTC. Translation: CATSRAGTSGRSSYEQYF. The whole variable domain, filled in from reference TRBV15 and TRBJ2-7, reads DAMVIQNPRYQVTQFGKPVTLSCSQTLNHNVMYWYQQKSSQAPKLLFHYYDKDFNNEADTPDNFQSRRPNTSFCFLDIRSPGLGDTAMYLCATSRAGTSGRSSYEQYFGPGTRLTVT.

This clone is a singleton in its sample. Other DNA sequences within the sample encode an identical CDR3. DNA for the CDR3: TGTGCCAGCAGTTTACTCGGGGGAGGGTTCAATGAGCAGTTCTTC. Translated: CASSLLGGGFNEQFF. The J gene is TRBJ2-1, the V gene TRBV28; TRBD2 matches 7 bases. Germline trimming cut 2 bases from V and 6 bases from J; bases unmatched to any gene: 7. Germline CDR1 reads MDHEN; CDR2 reads SYDVKM. The CDR3 extends over 15 amino acids.

For this clone: Other DNA sequences from this sample encode an identical CDR3 as well. This sequence joins TRBV4-2 and TRBJ2-1; 7 positions match TRBD1. V was pared by 2 bases and J by 4 bases, with 2 bases of the junction left unmatched. Germline V gene lookup returns CDR1 LGHNA and CDR2 YNFKEQ. The CDR3 spans 14 residues. This chain's CDR3 is CASSQQTGYNEQFF. DNA of the CDR3: TGTGCCAGCAGCCAACAGACAGGGTACAATGAGCAGTTCTTC.

The gene calls are TRBV5-1 and TRBJ2-2; D remains ambiguous. Trimming removed 4 bases at V and 5 bases at J, with 9 bases between. Germline CDR1 and CDR2: SGHRS and YFSETQ. The CDR3 spans 13 residues. CDR3 region: CASSPNPTGELFF. Written as DNA, the CDR3 is TGCGCCAGCAGCCCCAACCCTACCGGGGAGCTGTTTTTT.

This clone was seen a single time. Other nucleotide sequences from this sample produce the same CDR3. The rearrangement uses TRBV28 and TRBJ1-4; D is unclear. The CDR3 is 12 amino acids. Germline CDR1 MDHEN, CDR2 SYDVKM. V was pared by 7 bases and J by 4 bases, with 7 bases between. The CDR3, as DNA: TGTGCCAGCAAGGGAGGTAATGAAAAACTGTTTTTT. It encodes CASKGGNEKLFF.

V and J are TRBV5-4 and TRBJ1-3; no definite D call. This CDR3 spans 15 amino acids. The ends were cut back, 4 bases at V and 3 bases at J, with 14 bases in the middle. Germline-derived CDR1 and CDR2 are SGHNT and YYREEE (reference sequence). The CDR3 DNA reads as TGTGCCAGCAGCCGAGGCTGGGCTTATGGAAACACCATATATTTT. Its protein product is CASSRGWAYGNTIYF.

This chain links TRBV28 with TRBJ1-3, with D possibly matching TRBD1 (5 bases). V was pared by 8 bases and J by 0 bases, with 14 bases between. This CDR3 is 15 amino acids long. Germline V lookup: CDR1 MDHEN, CDR2 SYDVKM. The CDR3 DNA sequence: TGTGCCAGCCACCGGGACCTTTACTCTGGAAACACCATATATTTT. It encodes CASHRDLYSGNTIYF.

V usage is TRBV6-5 and J usage is TRBJ1-5; possible D gene TRBD1, 6 bases. Germline values: CDR1 MNHEY, CDR2 SVGAGI. The CDR3 is 15 residues long. Trimming cost V 7 bases and J 7 bases, with 20 bases left between them. The CDR3 here is CASKSNWGGGQPQHF. CDR3 sequence (DNA): TGTGCCAGCAAAAGTAATTGGGGGGGCGGCCAGCCCCAGCATTTT.

The chain recombines TRBV6-6 with TRBJ2-7, with 7 bases fitting TRBD1. CDR1 and CDR2 from the germline V gene are MNHNY and SVGAGI (reference sequence). With V trimmed by 6 bases and J by 6 bases, 11 bases remained unmatched. The CDR3 totals 14 residues. CDR3 DNA: TGTGCCAGCAGCCAGGACAGGTTTAACGCCGAGCAGTACTTC. Its protein product is CASSQDRFNAEQYF.

Comments on this clone: This same CDR3 is encoded by further DNA sequences in the sample. The rearrangement joins TRBV5-1 to TRBJ1-4; 9 nucleotides align to TRBD1. Trimming took 1 base from V and 7 from J; bases not matched to a gene: 2. The germline V gene encodes CDR1 SGHRS and CDR2 YFSETQ. The CDR3 has 14 residues. CDR3 bases: TGCGCCAGCAGCTTGAGACAGGGGGGTGAAAAACTGTTTTTT. Protein product: CASSLRQGGEKLFF.

V is TRBV2 and J is TRBJ1-5; D ambiguous. Between the trimmed V and J ends, which lost 5 bases and 3 bases, there was a span of 11 bases. The CDR3 has 14 residues. Germline CDR1 reads SNHLY; CDR2 reads FYNNEI. The CDR3 region is CASSWTFDNQPQHF. CDR3 coding DNA: TGTGCCAGCAGTTGGACGTTCGACAATCAGCCCCAGCATTTT.

CDR3 sequence: CASSLAAPETQYF. CDR3 nucleotides: TGTGCCAGCAGCTTGGCAGCCCCGGAGACCCAGTACTTC. V gene TRBV7-9 combines with J gene TRBJ2-5; no definite D call. Trimming removed 3 bases at V and 5 bases at J, with 10 bases between. CDR1 SEHNR and CDR2 FQNEAQ come from the germline V gene (reference sequence). The CDR3 is made up of 13 amino acids.

This rearrangement joins TRBV27 to TRBJ1-2; a weak D match, TRBD1 (5 bases). The CDR3 loop spans 17 amino acids. Germline V gene data show CDR1 as MNHEY and CDR2 as SMNVEV (reference sequence). V lost 3 bases to trimming and J lost 2 bases, with 19 bases between them. Here the CDR3 DNA reads TGTGCCAGCAGTTTGGGGCGCCGGGACTCGTCGAACTATGGCTACACCTTC. It is translated as CASSLGRRDSSNYGYTF.

The chain combines TRBV6-5 with TRBJ1-1; 10 bases match TRBD1. CDR1 is MNHEY and CDR2 is SVGAGI in the germline V gene. V shed 0 bases and J 7 bases; nucleotides not matched to a gene: 8. CDR3 length: 16 residues. CDR3 sequence (DNA): TGTGCCAGCAGTTACTCCGGGACAGGGGTACCGGATGAAGCTTTCTTT. This translates into CASSYSGTGVPDEAFF.

This chain connects TRBV28 to TRBJ2-1; a weak D match, TRBD2 (6 bases). The CDR3 runs to 14 residues. The germline V gene encodes CDR1 MDHEN and CDR2 SYDVKM. Trimming shortened V by 5 bases and J by 2 bases, and 10 bases separated the two germline ends. The CDR3 DNA follows: TGTGCCAGCAGTCGTCGGGGGACCTACAATGAGCAGTTCTTC. As protein: CASSRRGTYNEQFF.

This clone was seen just once. The gene calls are TRBV2 and TRBJ2-7; D unresolved. V was pared by 9 bases and J by 3 bases, with 15 bases between. The CDR3 has 13 residues. Germline values: CDR1 SNHLY, CDR2 FYNNEI. The chain's CDR3 is CASQLPTYYEQYF. The DNA for the CDR3 is TGTGCCAGTCAACTCCCTACCTACTACGAGCAGTACTTC.

This clone was seen only once. V and J are TRBV27 and TRBJ2-1; TRBD2 is a possible D gene (6 bases). V shed 5 bases and J shed 4 bases, with 15 bases lying between them. CDR3 length: 15 amino acids. Germline CDR1 reads MNHEY; CDR2 reads SMNVEV (reference sequence). The CDR3 DNA reads TGTGCCAGCAGTCTCCGAACGGGGGAGTACAATGAGCAGTTCTTC. Translated, it gives CASSLRTGEYNEQFF.

The rearrangement uses TRBV7-6 and TRBJ2-4; 7 nucleotides match TRBD2. This CDR3 comprises 18 residues. V was pared by 2 bases and J by 0 bases, with 10 bases of the junction left unmatched. Germline CDR1 and CDR2: SGHVS and FNYEAQ. The CDR3 DNA is TGTGCCAGCAGCTTAACCCTAGGGCTAGCGGTAGCCAAAAACATTCAGTACTTC. Residues: CASSLTLGLAVAKNIQYF.

This clone occurred a few times. The gene calls are TRBV2 and TRBJ1-4; unclear D gene. V lost 6 bases and J 3 bases, leaving 14 bases between the germline ends. CDR3 length equals 15 residues. CDR1 is SNHLY, CDR2 FYNNEI, per germline. The CDR3 loop is CASSGGVTANEKLFF. In DNA, the CDR3 is TGTGCCAGCAGCGGCGGGGTTACGGCTAATGAAAAACTGTTTTTT.